This T cell receptor (beta chain) was retrieved from a study of early T cells in non-severe SARS-CoV-2 infection. Study overall: Investigators sequenced bulk RNA drawn from unsorted whole blood, and chains remained unpaired. General study results and limits: The VDJdb matching leaned toward anti-spike CD8 responses and overlooked private and CD4 specificities.

Regarding this clonotype: Its antigen remains unknown.

Each CDR3 protein gets one entry after TCRdb re-called the 5' RACE reads with MiXCR. Among tens of thousands of distinct CDR3 sequences listed, roughly 12% were seen once. Unmatched junction bases numbered 10, after V lost 6 bases and J lost 6 bases. This CDR3 contains 14 residues. The germline gives CDR1 DFQATT, CDR2 SNEGSKA (reference sequence). The clonotype was recovered from an adult who was a healthcare worker with PCR-confirmed SARS-CoV-2 infection or an uninfected control (not recorded which). V and J are TRBV20-1 and TRBJ2-2, with 7 positions matching TRBD2. The sequenced sample was whole blood, obtained at baseline. The CDR3 loop reads CSAPGGRIAGELFF. Here the CDR3 DNA reads TGCAGTGCCCCCGGGGGGAGAATTGCCGGGGAGCTGTTTTTT.